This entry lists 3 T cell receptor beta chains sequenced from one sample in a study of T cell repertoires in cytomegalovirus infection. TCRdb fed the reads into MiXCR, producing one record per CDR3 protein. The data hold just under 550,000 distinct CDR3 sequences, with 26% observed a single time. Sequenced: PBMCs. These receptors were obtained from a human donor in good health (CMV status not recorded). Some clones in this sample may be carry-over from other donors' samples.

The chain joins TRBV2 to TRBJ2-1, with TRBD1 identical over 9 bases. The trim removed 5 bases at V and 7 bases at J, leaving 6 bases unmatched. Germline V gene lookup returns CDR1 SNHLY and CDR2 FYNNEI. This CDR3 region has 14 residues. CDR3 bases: TGTGCCAGCAGTAAACAGGGGGCGTCGAATGAGCAGTTCTTC. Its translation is CASSKQGASNEQFF. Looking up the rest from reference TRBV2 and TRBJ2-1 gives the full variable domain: EPEVTQTPSHQVTQMGQEVILRCVPISNHLYFYWYRQILGQKVEFLVSFYNNEISEKSEIFDDQFSVERPDGSNFTLKIRSTKLEDSAMYFCASSKQGASNEQFFGPGTRLTVL.

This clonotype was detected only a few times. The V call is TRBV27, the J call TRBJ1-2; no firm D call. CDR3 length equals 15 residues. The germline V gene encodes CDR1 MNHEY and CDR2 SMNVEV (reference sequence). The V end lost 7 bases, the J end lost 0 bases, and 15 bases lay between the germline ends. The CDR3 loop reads CASILPGWANYGYTF. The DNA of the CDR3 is TGTGCCAGCATCCTCCCCGGGTGGGCTAACTATGGCTACACCTTC.

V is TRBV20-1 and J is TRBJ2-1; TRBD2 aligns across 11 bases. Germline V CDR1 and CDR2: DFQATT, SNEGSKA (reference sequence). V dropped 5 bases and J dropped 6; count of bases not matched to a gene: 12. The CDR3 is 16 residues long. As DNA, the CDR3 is TGCAGTGCTGGGGCTCCTACTAGCGGGAGATCCAATGAGCAGTTCTTC. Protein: CSAGAPTSGRSNEQFF.